The present T cell receptor (beta chain) was sequenced within a study of identical twins. Findings of the study overall: Excess twin sharing in beta out-of-frame sequences was weaker. Modeled out-of-frame TCR alpha sharing in monozygotic twins fell below observed levels. Those out-of-frame alpha sequences shared by twins showed an excess of low generation probability.

A universal primer site was incorporated via template switching, and the cDNA contained unique molecular identifiers. TCRdb redid the calling of the 5' RACE reads with MiXCR, one entry per CDR3 protein. The profile shows about 690,000 distinct CDR3 sequences, approximately 6% of them singletons. This clonotype was observed many times. What it binds is unknown. V dropped 5 bases and J dropped 12 bases, with 14 bases sitting between them. Germline values: CDR1 MDHEN, CDR2 SYDVKM. The CDR3 contains 12 residues. The sequence derives from a young man in good health. This chain joins TRBV28 and TRBJ2-1, with D maybe TRBD2 (5 bases). The sequencing input was naive T cells sorted from blood. Written as DNA, the CDR3 is TGTGCCAGCAGTCCGACAATCGGGGTGCAGTTCTTC. Translating it yields CASSPTIGVQFF.